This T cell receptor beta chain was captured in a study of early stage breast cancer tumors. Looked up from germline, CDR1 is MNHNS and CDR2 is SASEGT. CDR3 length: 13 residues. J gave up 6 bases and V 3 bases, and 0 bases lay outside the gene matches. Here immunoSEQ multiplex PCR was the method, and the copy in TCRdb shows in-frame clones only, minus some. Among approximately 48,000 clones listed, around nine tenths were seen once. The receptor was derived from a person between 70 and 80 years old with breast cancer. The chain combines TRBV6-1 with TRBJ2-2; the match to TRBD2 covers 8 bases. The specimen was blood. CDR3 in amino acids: CASSEGLAGELFF. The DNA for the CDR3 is TGTGCCAGCAGTGAGGGACTAGCCGGGGAGCTGTTTTTT.